This passage covers 25 T cell receptor gamma chains from one sample sequenced in a study of gamma-delta T cells after stem cell transplantation. TCRdb used CATT to re-call clones from the RT-PCR reads. The sample consists of about 420 gamma-chain clones, roughly 4.5% of them appearing once. The material sequenced was gamma-delta T cells. The receptors here all came from a human donor. It is not recorded whose cells these are; they may come from a transplant donor.

This clone is labeled medium-sized (0.01 to 0.1%). It is likely a read error: a sequence one base away is far more abundant. This specimen includes other DNA sequences encoding the same CDR3. This chain links TRGV9 with TRGJ1 or TRGJ2. The CDR3 loop spans 13 amino acids. The germline V gene has CDR1 GITISATS and CDR2 ISYDGTV (reference sequence). The CDR3 protein is CALWEAYYYKKLF. The DNA of the CDR3 is TGCGCCTTGTGGGAGGCGTATTATTATAAGAAACTCTTT.

This clone showed up just a few times. Mismatch with germline at one junction end may stem from a read error. The same CDR3 arises from other DNA sequences in this sample as well. The rearrangement links TRGV9 to TRGJP. Germline lookup yields CDR1 GITISATS and CDR2 ISYDGTV (reference sequence). This CDR3 comprises 16 residues. This CDR3 is CALWETQELGKKIKVF. As DNA, the CDR3 is TGTGCCTTGTGGGAGACCCAAGAGTTGGGCAAAAAGATCAAGGTATTT.

Worth noting for this clone: This is likely an artifact of a read error, given a far larger clone one base away. J is TRGJ1 or TRGJ2 and V is TRGV9. V was pared by 1 base and J by 10 bases, with 10 bases of the junction left unmatched. Germline V gene data show CDR1 as GITISATS and CDR2 as ISYDGTV (reference sequence). The CDR3 has 13 residues. CDR3 sequence: CALWEVYGYKKLF. CDR3 nucleotide sequence: TGTGCCTTGTGGGAGGTCTACGGTTACAAGAAACTCTTT.

In its sample, this clone was seen a few times. A read error may explain this, as a much larger clone is one base away. This same CDR3 is encoded by further DNA sequences in the sample. The gene calls are TRGV9 and TRGJP. From germline, CDR1 is GITISATS and CDR2 ISYDGTV (reference sequence). The length of the CDR3 is 18 residues. The CDR3 DNA follows: TGTGCCTTGTGGGAGGCACGTAGGCAAGAGTTAGGCAAAAAAATCAAGGTATTT. Translated: CALWEARRQELGKKIKVF.

A word on this clone: The protein given by TCRdb reflects a much larger clone and differs at residue 5 from this DNA's translation, likely from a read error; the protein shown is the DNA's translation. V usage is TRGV9 and J usage is TRGJ1 or TRGJ2. Germline assignment: CDR1 GITISATS and CDR2 ISYDGTV (reference sequence). This CDR3 has 15 residues. As DNA, the CDR3 is TGTGCCTTGTGGGTGGTGCACGAGAGTTATTATAAGAAACTCTTT. This sequence encodes CALWVVHESYYKKLF.

In the case of this clone: This likely stems from a read error, as it lies one base from a far larger clone. The same CDR3 also results from other DNA sequences found in this sample. The chain is built from TRGV9 and TRGJ1 or TRGJ2. The V gene's germline CDR1 is GITISATS and CDR2 ISYDGTV (reference sequence). Trimming took 0 bases from V and 3 from J; bases not matched to a gene: 8. The CDR3 spans 15 residues. The CDR3 reads CALWEVHESYYKKLF. Here the CDR3 DNA reads TGTGCCTTGTGGGAGGTGCATGAGAGTTATTATAAGAAACTCTTT.

By sample share, this clone is large. Additional DNA sequences in this sample encode the identical CDR3. The chain employs TRGV9 and TRGJP. This CDR3 has 16 residues. Losses at the gene ends were 1 base for V and 4 bases for J; bases not matched to a gene: 1. CDR1 is GITISATS and CDR2 is ISYDGTV in the germline V gene (reference sequence). In nucleotides, the CDR3 is TGTGCCTTGTGGGAGGTACAAGAGTTGGGCAAAAAAATCAAGGTATTT. Its protein product is CALWEVQELGKKIKVF.

This clone is medium-sized. The chain combines TRGV9 with TRGJ1 or TRGJ2. Germline V gives CDR1 GITISATS, CDR2 ISYDGTV (reference sequence). Trimming removed 6 bases from V and 3 bases from J; junction bases left unmatched: 11. The CDR3 length is 14 residues. DNA of the CDR3: TGTGCCTTGTGGTGGCGAAAGGGTTATTATAAGAAACTCTTT. It encodes CALWWRKGYYKKLF.

This clone is medium-sized within its sample. This probably arose from a read error, given a far larger clone one base away. The CDR3 here is CALREDANYYKKLF. The CDR3 coding sequence is TGTGCCTTGCGGGAGGATGCAAATTATTATAAGAAACTCTTT. This sequence joins TRGV9 and TRGJ1 or TRGJ2. Germline loops: CDR1 GITISATS, CDR2 ISYDGTV (reference sequence). This CDR3 spans 14 amino acids.

This clone is large within its sample. This same CDR3 is encoded by further DNA sequences in the sample. This chain uses TRGV9 with TRGJP. The germline gives CDR1 GITISATS, CDR2 ISYDGTV (reference sequence). This CDR3 region has 16 residues. V lost 3 bases to trimming and J lost 4 bases; unmatched junction nucleotides: 3. For the CDR3, the DNA is TGTGCCTTGTGGGAGCCACAAGAGTTGGGCAAAAAAATCAAGGTATTT. This codes for CALWEPQELGKKIKVF.

This clone was seen more than once but under ten times. A far larger clone is only one base removed, so a read error is likely. Other nucleotide sequences from this sample produce the same CDR3. The V call is TRGV9, the J call TRGJ1 or TRGJ2. Trimming removed 4 bases from V and 3 bases from J; junction bases left unmatched: 12. The V gene's germline CDR1 is GITISATS and CDR2 ISYDGTV (reference sequence). This CDR3 has 15 amino acids. The DNA of the CDR3 is TGTGCCTTGTGGGAAGTGCACGAGAGTTATTATAAGAAACTCTTT. This codes for CALWEVHESYYKKLF.

As to this clone: TCRdb assigns this DNA the protein of a much larger clone, which departs from its translation at residue 13; this likely reflects a read error, and the protein shown comes from translating the DNA. The rearrangement links TRGV9 to TRGJ1 or TRGJ2. The CDR3 spans 15 residues. Germline V gene sequence: CDR1 GITISATS, CDR2 ISYDGTV (reference sequence). The CDR3 loop is CALWEVHESYYKTLF. The CDR3 coding sequence is TGTGCCTTGTGGGAGGTGCACGAGAGTTATTATAAGACACTCTTT.

The chain combines TRGV4 with TRGJP2. This CDR3 region has 17 residues. J was trimmed by 3 bases and V by 2 bases; bases with no gene match: 12. Germline V gene lookup returns CDR1 EGSTGY and CDR2 YDSYTSSV. The DNA for the CDR3 is TGTGCCACCTGGGATGAGGGGCGTATGGGTAGTGATTGGATCAAGACGTTT. Its translation is CATWDEGRMGSDWIKTF.

Of note for this clone: The protein in TCRdb stems from a much larger clone and differs at residue 12 from this DNA's translation, likely a read error; here the protein is translated from the DNA. In nucleotides, the CDR3 is TGTGCCTTGTGGGAGGTGACTACCACTGGTTGGCTCAAGATATTT. Translation: CALWEVTTTGWLKIF. The chain couples TRGV9 to TRGJP1. CDR3 length: 15 residues. Germline V gives CDR1 GITISATS, CDR2 ISYDGTV (reference sequence).

This clone qualifies as medium-sized. V gene TRGV9 combines with J gene TRGJP. The CDR3 sequence is 17 residues long. Germline V CDR1 and CDR2: GITISATS, ISYDGTV (reference sequence). V was clipped by 0 bases and J by 7 bases; unmatched bases: 6. The CDR3 here is CALWEVHGELGKKIKVF. DNA of the CDR3: TGTGCCTTGTGGGAGGTGCACGGGGAGTTGGGCAAAAAAATCAAGGTATTT.

Note on this clone: The amino acid sequence in TCRdb belongs to a much larger clone and departs from this DNA's translation at residue 11, likely a sequencing read error; the sequence shown is translated from the DNA. The chain employs TRGV8 and TRGJP2. Germline CDR1 and CDR2: VENAVY and YDSYNSRV. The CDR3 loop spans 13 amino acids. The CDR3 region has the DNA TGTGCCACCTGGGATTTCGGAGGGTGGATCAGGACGTTC. Encoded protein: CATWDFGGWIRTF.

The chain links TRGV3 to TRGJP2. The CDR3 contains 14 residues. Germline loops: CDR1 VTNTFY, CDR2 YDVSTARD (reference sequence). V was clipped by 0 bases and J by 5 bases; unmatched bases: 3. CDR3 protein: CATWDRWSDWIKTF. The CDR3 nucleotides are TGTGCCACCTGGGACAGGTGGAGTGATTGGATCAAGACGTTT.

Judged by abundance, this clone is large (0.1 to 1%). DNA for the CDR3: TGTGCCTTGTGGGAAAGGCAAGAGTTGGGCAAAAAAATCAAGGTATTT. This gives the protein CALWERQELGKKIKVF. The chain employs TRGV9 and TRGJP. Germline assignment: CDR1 GITISATS and CDR2 ISYDGTV (reference sequence). V gave up 4 bases and J gave up 2 bases; unmatched junction bases: 2. The CDR3 covers 16 residues.

Only a few counts were recorded for this clone. The TCRdb protein comes from a much larger clone and disagrees with this DNA's translation at residues 5 and 7, likely due to a read error; the protein given here is derived from the DNA. The J gene is TRGJ1 or TRGJ2, the V gene TRGV9. This CDR3 has 15 residues. The germline CDR1 and CDR2 sequences are GITISATS and ISYDGTV (reference sequence). The CDR3 coding sequence is TGTGCCTTGTGGGGGGTGCCCGAGAGTTATTATAAGAAACTCTTT. Translation: CALWGVPESYYKKLF.

Note on this clone: The protein given by TCRdb reflects a much larger clone and differs at residue 14 from this DNA's translation, likely from a read error; the protein shown is the DNA's translation. This chain uses TRGV9 with TRGJP. Germline V CDR1 and CDR2: GITISATS, ISYDGTV (reference sequence). This CDR3 is built from 16 residues. In DNA form, the CDR3 reads TGTGCCTTGTGGGAGGACCGAGAGTTGGGCAAAAAAATCAGGGTATTT. Translated, it gives CALWEDRELGKKIRVF.

Only a few counts were recorded for this clone. With only one base between it and a far larger clone, this is likely a read error. The gene calls are TRGV9 and TRGJ1 or TRGJ2. The V gene's germline CDR1 is GITISATS and CDR2 ISYDGTV (reference sequence). V shed 5 bases and J 2 bases; nucleotides not matched to a gene: 6. The CDR3 length is 13 residues. CDR3 DNA sequence: TGTGCCTTGTGGGGGGCGTATTATTATAAGAAACTCTTT. This sequence encodes CALWGAYYYKKLF.

Notes on this clone: The protein recorded in TCRdb matches a much larger clone and deviates from this DNA's translation at residue 4, suggesting a read error; the protein here is obtained by translating the DNA. This rearrangement joins TRGV8 to TRGJP2. Germline loops: CDR1 VENAVY, CDR2 YDSYNSRV. This CDR3 region has 13 residues. This chain's CDR3 is CATRDFGGWIKTF. In nucleotides, the CDR3 is TGTGCCACCCGGGATTTCGGAGGGTGGATCAAGACGTTT.

Judged by abundance, this clone is medium-sized (0.01 to 0.1%). A far larger clone is one nucleotide away, so this likely arose from a read error. J is TRGJP2 and V is TRGV9. This CDR3 is built from 15 residues. Germline CDR1 GITISATS, CDR2 ISYDGTV (reference sequence). The CDR3 DNA sequence: TGTGCCTCGTGGGAGGTGCGGGTAAGTGATTGGATCAAGACGTTT. It translates to CASWEVRVSDWIKTF.

This clone is labeled as large. This sample includes further DNA sequences coding for the same CDR3. This sequence joins TRGV9 and TRGJP. The CDR3 is made up of 15 amino acids. V dropped 3 bases and J dropped 4; count of bases not matched to a gene: 0. Germline V gene sequence: CDR1 GITISATS, CDR2 ISYDGTV (reference sequence). The CDR3 here is CALWEQELGKKIKVF. As DNA, the CDR3 is TGTGCCTTGTGGGAGCAAGAGTTGGGCAAAAAAATCAAGGTATTT.

This clone has just a few counts. This is likely an artifact of a read error, given a far larger clone one base away. The chain employs TRGV9 and TRGJP. Germline V lookup: CDR1 GITISATS, CDR2 ISYDGTV (reference sequence). The CDR3 has 18 amino acids. CDR3 region: CALWEVVTGELGKKIEVF. Here the CDR3 DNA reads TGTGCCTTGTGGGAGGTGGTAACGGGAGAGTTGGGCAAAAAAATCGAGGTATTT.